The 31 T cell receptor beta chains given below trace back to one sample, sequenced in a study of T cell responses to AZD1222 COVID-19 vaccine. The repertoire was sequenced with immunoSEQ multiplex PCR; TCRdb's copy has only in-frame clones and lacks some. The sample has around 130,000 clones; roughly 87% are singletons. The material was peripheral blood, obtained 28 days after the second AZD1222 dose. The receptor set was obtained from an adult who received the AZD1222 COVID-19 vaccine.

The chain has TRBV2 and TRBJ2-3, with a tentative D call TRBD2 (5 bases). In germline, CDR1 is SNHLY, CDR2 FYNNEI. Trimming pared 6 bases from V and 4 bases from J, leaving 14 bases between. This CDR3 contains 14 residues. In DNA form, the CDR3 reads TGTGCCAGCAGCCGCGGACTGGACCCAGATACGCAGTATTTT. Protein sequence: CASSRGLDPDTQYF.

This rearrangement joins TRBV19 to TRBJ2-7, with 8 bases fitting TRBD1. Trimming at V came to 5 bases and at J to 5 bases, leaving 5 bases not matched to a gene. The germline V gene has CDR1 LNHDA and CDR2 SQIVND (reference sequence). This CDR3 is built from 13 residues. The CDR3 DNA reads TGTGCCAGTAGTGCCCAGGGGGCCCACGAGCAGTACTTC. This translates into CASSAQGAHEQYF.

The rearrangement links TRBV5-8 to TRBJ1-5; D call uncertain. The CDR3 spans 16 residues. V was clipped by 4 bases and J by 0 bases, with 14 bases between them. Germline-derived CDR1 and CDR2 are SGHTS and YDEGEE. CDR3 nucleotides: TGTGCCAGCAGCCACGGGAGGAGCCTTAGCAATCAGCCCCAGCATTTT. This sequence encodes CASSHGRSLSNQPQHF.

The chain uses TRBV2 and TRBJ1-6, with TRBD1 as a possible D gene (6 bases). This CDR3 region has 14 residues. Germline assignment: CDR1 SNHLY and CDR2 FYNNEI. V shed 8 bases and J shed 7 bases, with 15 bases lying between them. CDR3 DNA sequence: TGTGCCAGCCAGGGGTCATCCAGCAATTCACCCCTCCACTTT. This gives the protein CASQGSSSNSPLHF.

The chain joins TRBV5-1 to TRBJ1-5; D possibly corresponds to TRBD1 (5 bases). CDR1 and CDR2 (germline): SGHRS, YFSETQ. V lost 0 bases and J 3 bases, leaving 7 bases between the germline ends. This CDR3 contains 14 residues. CDR3: CASSLGGTNQPQHF. As DNA, the CDR3 is TGCGCCAGCAGCTTGGGGGGCACCAATCAGCCCCAGCATTTT.

The J gene is TRBJ1-2, the V gene TRBV5-1; D is ambiguous. The germline V gene has CDR1 SGHRS and CDR2 YFSETQ. V was clipped by 1 base and J by 6 bases, with 13 bases between them. The CDR3 runs 14 residues. In nucleotides, the CDR3 is TGCGCCAGCAGCTTGTCGGGAGAAAGCAATGGCTACACCTTC. Amino acid sequence: CASSLSGESNGYTF.

Written as DNA, the CDR3 is TGTGCCTGGAGTTCACAGGGAGTCCGGCAGCCCCAGCATTTT. As protein: CAWSSQGVRQPQHF. The chain links TRBV30 to TRBJ1-5, with a weak D call TRBD1 (6 bases). The CDR3 length is 14 residues. Germline lookup yields CDR1 GTSNPN and CDR2 SVGIG (reference sequence). Trimming left V 2 bases short and J 7 bases short, with 15 bases between.

The V call is TRBV7-8, the J call TRBJ1-5; D may be TRBD1 (6 bases). Germline V gene data show CDR1 as SGHVS and CDR2 as FQNEAQ. This CDR3 has 15 amino acids. Trimming stripped 3 bases from V and 3 bases from J, with 12 bases between. CDR3 sequence: CASSFGGAPNQPQHF. The DNA of the CDR3 is TGTGCCAGCAGCTTCGGGGGGGCCCCCAATCAGCCCCAGCATTTT.

The chain couples TRBV24-1 to TRBJ2-2; TRBD1 might be the D (6 bases). The CDR3 covers 12 residues. Trimming took 7 bases from V and 5 from J, leaving 7 bases between them. The germline CDR1 and CDR2 sequences are KGHDR and SFDVKD. CDR3 loop: CATRQGTGELFF. The CDR3 nucleotides are TGTGCCACCAGACAGGGAACCGGGGAGCTGTTTTTT.

With regard to this clone: This same CDR3 is encoded by further DNA sequences in the sample. The chain recombines TRBV7-8 with TRBJ1-5; D remains ambiguous. Germline CDR1 is SGHVS and CDR2 is FQNEAQ. V was shortened by 1 base and J by 2 bases, with 9 bases between the two germline ends. This CDR3 comprises 15 residues. CDR3 coding DNA: TGTGCCAGCAGCTTAGTCCCGGAAGGCAATCAGCCCCAGCATTTT. It specifies CASSLVPEGNQPQHF.

This rearrangement joins TRBV7-9 to TRBJ2-3; 10 positions match TRBD1. CDR3 length: 16 residues. The junction had 4 bases not matched to a gene; V was cut back by 4 bases and J by 0 bases. Germline V lookup: CDR1 SEHNR, CDR2 FQNEAQ (reference sequence). The chain's CDR3 is CASSSGQGGSTDTQYF. For the CDR3, the DNA is TGTGCCAGCAGCTCCGGACAGGGGGGTAGCACAGATACGCAGTATTTT.

This chain uses TRBV27 with TRBJ2-7, with 12 nucleotides matching TRBD2. This CDR3 has 14 residues. Germline-derived CDR1 and CDR2 are MNHEY and SMNVEV (reference sequence). Trimming cost V 5 bases and J 3 bases; bases outside gene matches: 2. This CDR3 is CASSPGLAGYEQYF. As DNA, the CDR3 is TGTGCCAGCAGTCCGGGACTAGCGGGCTACGAGCAGTACTTC.

The CDR3 DNA reads TGTGCCAGCAGCCCCTCAGGGTCTGATCAGCCCCAGCATTTT. Its protein product is CASSPSGSDQPQHF. The V call is TRBV3-1 (or the pseudogene TRBV3-2), the J call TRBJ1-5; tentative D call: TRBD1 (5 bases). Germline CDR1 LGHDT, CDR2 YNNKEL (reference sequence). This CDR3 comprises 14 residues. V shed 4 bases and J shed 5 bases, with 12 bases lying between them.

This chain links TRBV11-2 with TRBJ1-1; 8 bases fit TRBD1. Germline CDR1 reads SGHAT; CDR2 reads FQNNGV. The V and J ends lost 5 bases and 0 bases, in that order; junction bases with no gene match: 5. The CDR3 sequence is 15 residues long. CDR3 in DNA: TGTGCCAGCAGCCGACAGGGGCAATTGAACACTGAAGCTTTCTTT. This sequence encodes CASSRQGQLNTEAFF.

This chain connects TRBV12-3 or TRBV12-4 to TRBJ1-1; D is ambiguous. Trimming pared 4 bases from V and 2 bases from J, leaving 8 bases between. The CDR3 spans 13 residues. CDR3 DNA sequence: TGTGCCAGCAGTTATACGGCCAACACTGAAGCTTTCTTT. Its translation: CASSYTANTEAFF.

This clone was observed a handful of times. The V call is TRBV30, the J call TRBJ1-4, with a tentative D call TRBD1 (5 bases). The length of the CDR3 is 14 residues. Per germline, CDR1 GTSNPN and CDR2 SVGIG (reference sequence). The V and J ends lost 3 bases and 7 bases respectively, with 15 bases between them. CDR3 in amino acids: CAWSAGTLGEKLFF. The CDR3 region has the DNA TGTGCCTGGAGCGCCGGGACCTTAGGTGAAAAACTGTTTTTT.

The CDR3 reads CASSLSGSPSEQYF. The DNA for the CDR3 is TGTGCCAGCAGTCTTAGCGGGAGCCCCTCCGAGCAGTACTTC. V is TRBV6-5 and J is TRBJ2-7, with TRBD2 matching 9 bases. The length of the CDR3 is 14 residues. With 5 bases clipped from V and 6 bases from J, the junction kept 8 bases outside the gene matches. Germline V gene data show CDR1 as MNHEY and CDR2 as SVGAGI.

This clone occurred once. DNA for the CDR3: TGTGCCAGCAGTGAAGGTTGGGGGGCGTCGGACTATGGCTACACCTTC. Amino acid sequence: CASSEGWGASDYGYTF. The chain combines TRBV6-1 with TRBJ1-2, with a possible D match to TRBD1 (6 bases). The V gene's germline CDR1 is MNHNS and CDR2 SASEGT. The ends were cut back, 1 base at V and 3 bases at J, with 15 bases in the middle. The CDR3 loop spans 16 amino acids.

This clone was counted a single time. The gene calls are TRBV7-9 and TRBJ1-3, with D unclear. Germline loops: CDR1 SEHNR, CDR2 FQNEAQ (reference sequence). The CDR3 is 14 amino acids. Trimming stripped 2 bases from V and 5 bases from J, with 10 bases between. The chain's CDR3 is CASSLSTARNTIYF. The CDR3 nucleotides read TGTGCCAGCAGCTTATCAACAGCTCGAAACACCATATATTTT.

The gene calls are TRBV29-1 and TRBJ2-7; 7 bases align to TRBD1. In germline, CDR1 is SQVTM, CDR2 ANQGSEA. The ends lost 2 bases at V and 5 bases at J; junction bases unmatched: 3. This CDR3 comprises 12 residues. CDR3 nucleotides: TGCAGCGTTGAACGGACAGGCGACGAGCAGTACTTC. It specifies CSVERTGDEQYF.

V usage is TRBV5-1 and J usage is TRBJ1-3; the D is unclear. Germline CDR1 is SGHRS and CDR2 is YFSETQ. Trimming removed 4 bases at V and 0 bases at J, with 8 bases between. The CDR3 is made up of 14 amino acids. CDR3 amino acids: CASSPKDSGNTIYF. CDR3 nucleotide sequence: TGCGCCAGCAGCCCGAAGGACTCTGGAAACACCATATATTTT.

The count of this clone is one. The J gene is TRBJ1-1, the V gene TRBV7-9; D is undetermined. The CDR3 contains 11 residues. The V gene's germline CDR1 is SEHNR and CDR2 FQNEAQ (reference sequence). The V and J ends lost 8 bases and 0 bases respectively, with 4 bases between them. The CDR3 protein is CASGLNTEAFF. Here the CDR3 DNA reads TGTGCCAGCGGGCTGAACACTGAAGCTTTCTTT.

J is TRBJ2-3 and V is TRBV19; 7 bases are a match to TRBD2. This CDR3 contains 15 residues. CDR1 and CDR2 (germline): LNHDA, SQIVND (reference sequence). The V gene end was trimmed by 6 bases and the J gene end by 4 bases; junction bases not matched to a gene: 10. CDR3 sequence reads: CASRPLTGGSDTQYF. CDR3 bases: TGTGCCAGTAGACCCCTGACGGGAGGATCAGATACGCAGTATTTT.

The chain employs TRBV11-2 and TRBJ2-5; D not resolved. CDR1 and CDR2 (germline): SGHAT, FQNNGV. V was clipped by 3 bases and J by 4 bases, with 6 bases between them. The CDR3 sequence is 12 residues long. CDR3 bases: TGTGCCAGCAGCTTCACGGGAGAGACCCAGTACTTC. It is translated as CASSFTGETQYF.

The chain combines TRBV28 with TRBJ2-5; perhaps TRBD2 as D (7 bases). In germline, CDR1 is MDHEN, CDR2 SYDVKM. Trimming shortened V by 5 bases and J by 3 bases, and 13 bases separated the two germline ends. There are 14 residues in the CDR3. The CDR3 DNA sequence: TGTGCCAGCAGTCATGGGGGGGCCGAAGAGACCCAGTACTTC. Encoded protein: CASSHGGAEETQYF.

The chain employs TRBV11-3 and TRBJ1-6; D unclear. The CDR3 has 16 residues. Between the trimmed V and J ends, which lost 3 bases and 2 bases, there was a span of 11 bases. CDR1 and CDR2 (germline): SGHNT, YENEEA. CDR3 bases: TGTGCCAGCAGCTTGGAGGGTTGGCCCTATAATTCACCCCTCCACTTT. This gives the protein CASSLEGWPYNSPLHF. The complete variable domain, with remaining parts taken from reference TRBV11-3 and TRBJ1-6, reads EAGVVQSPRYKIIEKKQPVAFWCNPISGHNTLYWYLQNLGQGPELLIRYENEEAVDDSQLPKDRFSAERLKGVDSTLKIQPAELGDSAVYLCASSLEGWPYNSPLHFGNGTRLTVT.

A few counts support this clone. The rearrangement joins TRBV4-1 to TRBJ1-4; TRBD1 agrees at 8 bases. V was pared by 3 bases and J by 4 bases, with 7 bases of the junction left unmatched. In germline, CDR1 is MGHRA, CDR2 YSYEKL. The CDR3 has 16 residues. CDR3 nucleotide sequence: TGCGCCAGCAGCCAGTGGCAGGGGGCCGGTAATGAAAAACTGTTTTTT. Its protein product is CASSQWQGAGNEKLFF.

The V call is TRBV6-5, the J call TRBJ1-2, with TRBD1 matching 9 bases. The CDR3 totals 13 residues. V shed 5 bases and J 7 bases; nucleotides not matched to a gene: 5. Germline lookup yields CDR1 MNHEY and CDR2 SVGAGI. In DNA, the CDR3 is TGTGCCAGCAGTCCCGGGACAGGGATTGGCTACACCTTC. Its translation is CASSPGTGIGYTF.

The chain couples TRBV10-2 to TRBJ1-3; 10 nucleotides align to TRBD1. Germline CDR1 is WSHSY and CDR2 is SAAADI. CDR3 length: 16 residues. After removal of 6 bases from V and 3 bases from J, the junction contained 8 bases not matched to a gene. The CDR3 DNA follows: TGCGCCAGCAGGGCCCCCGGGACAGGGGATGGAAACACCATATATTTT. This sequence encodes CASRAPGTGDGNTIYF.

The sample holds a few counts of this clone. The CDR3 region is CASSNRDGVYEQYF. The CDR3 DNA reads TGTGCCAGCAGTAACCGGGACGGAGTCTACGAGCAGTACTTC. The gene calls are TRBV6-4 and TRBJ2-7; possibly TRBD1 or TRBD2 for D (5 bases each). The germline V and J ends were trimmed by 5 bases and 3 bases, with 14 bases remaining between them. The CDR3 is made up of 14 amino acids. In germline, CDR1 is MRHNA, CDR2 SNTAGT.

This chain joins TRBV4-1 and TRBJ2-3; D is uncertain. The V gene lost 1 base and the J gene lost 7 bases, with 3 bases spanning the gap. CDR1 and CDR2 from the germline V gene are MGHRA and YSYEKL. The CDR3 is 11 amino acids. The chain's CDR3 is CASSQGNTQYF. The DNA of the CDR3 is TGCGCCAGCAGCCAAGGGAATACGCAGTATTTT.